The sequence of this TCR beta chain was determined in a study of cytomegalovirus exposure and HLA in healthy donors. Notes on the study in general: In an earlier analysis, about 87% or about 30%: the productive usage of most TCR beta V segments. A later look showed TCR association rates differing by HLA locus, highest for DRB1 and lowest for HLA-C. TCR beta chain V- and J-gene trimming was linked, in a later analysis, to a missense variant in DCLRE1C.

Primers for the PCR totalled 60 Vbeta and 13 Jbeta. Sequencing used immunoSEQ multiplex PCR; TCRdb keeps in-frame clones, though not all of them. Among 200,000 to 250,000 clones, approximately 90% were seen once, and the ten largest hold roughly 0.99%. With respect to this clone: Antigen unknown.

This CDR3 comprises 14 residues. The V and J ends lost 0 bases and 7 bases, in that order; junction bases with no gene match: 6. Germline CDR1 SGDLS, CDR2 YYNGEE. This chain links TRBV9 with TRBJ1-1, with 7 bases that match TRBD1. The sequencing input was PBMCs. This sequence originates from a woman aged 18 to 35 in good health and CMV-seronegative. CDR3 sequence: CASSVVKGAGEAFF. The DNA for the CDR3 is TGTGCCAGCAGCGTAGTCAAGGGGGCAGGTGAAGCTTTCTTT.